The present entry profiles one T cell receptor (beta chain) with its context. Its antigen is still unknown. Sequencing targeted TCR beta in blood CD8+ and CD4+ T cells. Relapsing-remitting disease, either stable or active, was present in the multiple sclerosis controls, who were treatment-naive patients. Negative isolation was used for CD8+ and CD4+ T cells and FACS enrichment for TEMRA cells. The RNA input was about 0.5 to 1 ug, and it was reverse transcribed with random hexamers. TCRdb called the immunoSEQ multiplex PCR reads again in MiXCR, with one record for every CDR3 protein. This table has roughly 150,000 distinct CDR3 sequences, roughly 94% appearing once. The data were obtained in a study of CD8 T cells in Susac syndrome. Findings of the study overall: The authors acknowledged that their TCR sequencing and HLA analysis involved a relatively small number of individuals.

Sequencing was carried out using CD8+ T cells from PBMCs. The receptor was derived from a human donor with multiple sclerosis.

The CDR3 DNA follows: TGTGCCTGGACGGACCGGATAATCCCTTACGGCTACACCTTC. Protein product: CAWTDRIIPYGYTF. The chain has TRBV30 and TRBJ1-2; D gene ambiguous. CDR3 size: 14 residues. CDR1 is GTSNPN and CDR2 is SVGIG in the germline V gene (reference sequence). Trimming took off 4 bases at V and 8 bases at J, with 20 bases between the two ends.